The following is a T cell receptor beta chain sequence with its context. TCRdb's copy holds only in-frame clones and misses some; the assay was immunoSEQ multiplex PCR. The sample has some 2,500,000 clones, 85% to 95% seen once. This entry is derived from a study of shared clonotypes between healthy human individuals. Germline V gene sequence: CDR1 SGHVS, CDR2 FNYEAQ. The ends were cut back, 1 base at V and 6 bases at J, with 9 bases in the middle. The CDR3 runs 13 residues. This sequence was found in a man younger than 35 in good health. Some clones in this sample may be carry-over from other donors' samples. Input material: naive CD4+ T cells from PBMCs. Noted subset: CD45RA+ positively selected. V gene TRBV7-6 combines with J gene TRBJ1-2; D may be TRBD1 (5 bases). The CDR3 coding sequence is TGTGCCAGCAGCTTAGAACGGGGACATGGCTACACCTTC. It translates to CASSLERGHGYTF.